This T cell receptor (beta chain) was recovered during a study of tumor-infiltrating lymphocytes in oesophageal squamous cell carcinoma. This clonotype was observed a few times. The CDR3 runs to 11 residues. Between the trimmed V and J ends, which lost 6 bases and 10 bases, there was a span of 12 bases. MiXCR, applied by TCRdb to the PCR reads, yields one record per CDR3 protein. The table includes under 15,000 distinct CDR3 sequences, 55% detected once. The TCR comes from a female donor with esophageal squamous cell carcinoma. The chain joins TRBV12-3 or TRBV12-4 to TRBJ2-5, with D perhaps TRBD1 (5 bases). Sequencing was carried out using esophageal tumor tissue. The CDR3 bases are TGTGCCAGCAGCCAGCAAAGGGGCCAGTACTTC. It yields the protein CASSQQRGQYF.